This T cell receptor (beta chain) is drawn from a study of OX40 agonist ivuxolimab in advanced cancers. Study in general: A partial response was reached by three patients: one with hepatocellular carcinoma and two with cutaneous melanoma. Study results and caveats: Expanded clones tended on average to be more numerous among CD8+ T cells than CD4+.

On this clone: Its target is not known.

Method: immunoSEQ multiplex PCR; TCRdb's copy keeps in-frame clones and lacks some. The data show about 47,000 clones, 84% seen once. The clonotype was recovered from an adult with an advanced solid tumor such as melanoma, head and neck, liver or kidney cancer. Source: CD4+ or CD8+ T cells sorted from blood, taken in a trial of the OX40 agonist ivuxolimab.

The CDR3 is CATRNFLKQGNEQYF. The CDR3, as DNA: TGTGCCACCAGAAATTTTTTAAAACAGGGAAACGAGCAGTACTTC. The chain combines TRBV28 with TRBJ2-7; maybe TRBD1 (6 bases). V lost 10 bases and J 5 bases, leaving 24 bases between the germline ends. This CDR3 spans 15 amino acids. Looked up from germline, CDR1 is MDHEN and CDR2 is SYDVKM.